A single sample is the source of the 3 T cell receptor beta chains below, sequenced in a study of blood T cell repertoires in COVID-19. The data were produced by immunoSEQ multiplex PCR, yet TCRdb's version contains in-frame clones alone and is incomplete. The repertoire holds 200,000 or so clones, with 70% to 90% as singletons. The sample consisted of peripheral blood. Source of these receptors: a man in his forties or fifties who had recovered from COVID-19.

The chain joins TRBV27 to TRBJ2-6; D is perhaps TRBD1 (5 bases). This CDR3 contains 17 residues. CDR1 and CDR2 from the germline V gene are MNHEY and SMNVEV (reference sequence). V lost 0 bases, J lost 0 bases, and 9 bases lay in between. CDR3 protein: CASSLSQGNSGANVLTF. CDR3 in DNA: TGTGCCAGCAGTTTATCTCAGGGTAACTCTGGGGCCAACGTCCTGACTTTC.

This clone was found once. The chain recombines TRBV7-8 with TRBJ2-7; TRBD1 is a possible D gene (6 bases). CDR1 and CDR2 (germline): SGHVS, FQNEAQ. The CDR3 covers 11 residues. V dropped 7 bases and J dropped 7 bases, with 11 bases sitting between them. Here the CDR3 reads CASIQGREQYF. The CDR3 nucleotides read TGTGCCAGCATCCAGGGGCGGGAGCAGTACTTC.

The CDR3 loop is CASSLQANYGYTF. The DNA of the CDR3 is TGTGCCAGCAGTTTACAGGCTAACTATGGCTACACCTTC. The chain carries TRBV27 and TRBJ1-2, with unresolved D. V dropped 2 bases and J dropped 0 bases, with 4 bases sitting between them. The CDR3 loop spans 13 amino acids. Germline lookup yields CDR1 MNHEY and CDR2 SMNVEV (reference sequence).